Below are 9 T cell receptor beta chains sequenced from a single sample in a study of regulatory T cells in long-lasting Graves disease (dated by TCRdb to about 2021). Interpreted using the paper, the time point label stands for: newly diagnosed GD, antithyroid drugs for less than 3 months. For both TCR sequencing and RNA sequencing, RNA was extracted from PBMCs using TRIzol. Preparation of the library involved multiplex PCR. The data were produced on an Illumina HiSeq 4000. CDR3 regions were amplified by Arm-PCR with iRepertoire HTBI primers to construct TCR beta libraries. The raw public reads went through TCRdb reprocessing: fastp at Q25, MiXCR clone calling, in-frame beta chains kept. Every distinct CDR3 protein forms one entry, paired with its most common genes and DNA. The table for this sample lists approximately 360,000 distinct CDR3 sequences; around 11% of them were counted only once. Approximately 17% of the sample belongs to the ten largest clones.

This sample was also put to use in a study of T cells in Graves' hyperthyroidism and ophthalmopathy.

This sample comprised peripheral blood mononuclear cells (PBMCs), obtained at new diagnosis, from a patient treated with antithyroid drugs. Receptors originate from a woman aged 18 to 35 with Graves disease. Donor details come from another sample of the same person, matched by shared clones.

This clonotype was detected ten times or more. This chain uses TRBV20-1 with TRBJ2-1; TRBD1 or TRBD2 may be the D gene (5 bases each). Germline CDR1 and CDR2: DFQATT and SNEGSKA (reference sequence). This CDR3 region has 15 residues. Trimming pared 0 bases from V and 0 bases from J, leaving 9 bases between. CDR3: CSARDSGPSYNEQFF. CDR3 nucleotides: TGCAGTGCTAGAGATTCGGGACCCTCCTACAATGAGCAGTTCTTC.

This clonotype occurred many times. This sequence joins TRBV7-2 and TRBJ2-1, with D perhaps assigned TRBD1 or TRBD2 (5 bases each). This CDR3 is 18 amino acids long. Germline loops: CDR1 SGHTA, CDR2 FQGNSA. V was shortened by 2 bases and J by 5 bases, with 22 bases between the two germline ends. The CDR3 loop is CASSLTGTWAVENNEQFF. DNA for the CDR3: TGTGCCAGCAGCTTAACTGGGACGTGGGCAGTCGAAAACAATGAGCAGTTCTTC. Full variable domain (remainder filled in from reference TRBV7-2 and TRBJ2-1): GAGVSQSPSNKVTEKGKDVELRCDPISGHTALYWYRQSLGQGLEFLIYFQGNSAPDKSGLPSDRFSAERTGGSVSTLTIQRTQQEDSAVYLCASSLTGTWAVENNEQFFGPGTRLTVL.

The V call is TRBV29-1, the J call TRBJ2-7, with D possibly TRBD1 on 7 matching bases. Trimming shortened V by 7 bases and J by 0 bases, and 19 bases separated the two germline ends. The CDR3 runs 15 residues. Germline V gives CDR1 SQVTM, CDR2 ANQGSEA. This CDR3 is CSALRGDSYSYEQYF. For the CDR3, the DNA is TGCAGCGCCCTCAGGGGGGACTCCTACTCCTACGAGCAGTACTTC.

This clonotype was counted a few times. V and J are TRBV5-4 and TRBJ2-1; D is perhaps TRBD2 (7 bases). Trimming left V 3 bases short and J 6 bases short, with 13 bases between. This CDR3 comprises 14 residues. Germline V lookup: CDR1 SGHNT, CDR2 YYREEE (reference sequence). The CDR3 coding sequence is TGTGCCAGCAGCTCCCCGGGGGGCGCCAATGAGCAGTTCTTC. It codes for CASSSPGGANEQFF.

V and J are TRBV24-1 and TRBJ2-2; D call uncertain. The V gene's germline CDR1 is KGHDR and CDR2 SFDVKD. V dropped 1 base and J dropped 9 bases, with 17 bases sitting between them. The CDR3 sequence is 16 residues long. The CDR3 protein is CATSDFPDLGLRELFF. For the CDR3, the DNA is TGTGCCACCAGTGATTTCCCAGATTTGGGCCTCCGGGAGCTGTTTTTT.

This clonotype has a count of ten or more. This chain joins TRBV20-1 and TRBJ2-1; 8 bases align to TRBD2. V lost 0 bases and J lost 4; bases outside the gene matches: 5. This CDR3 is 15 amino acids long. CDR1 and CDR2 from the germline V gene are DFQATT and SNEGSKA (reference sequence). CDR3 nucleotide sequence: TGCAGTGCTAGAGATTCAAGCGGGAGATACAATGAGCAGTTCTTC. Protein: CSARDSSGRYNEQFF.

In its sample, this clonotype was seen a few times. This chain uses TRBV9 with TRBJ2-2; 9 nucleotides align to TRBD2. This CDR3 has 16 residues. The germline gives CDR1 SGDLS, CDR2 YYNGEE. V gave up 2 bases and J gave up 5 bases; unmatched junction bases: 7. The CDR3 here is CASSVLAGVETGELFF. CDR3 nucleotides: TGTGCCAGCAGCGTTTTAGCGGGAGTAGAGACCGGGGAGCTGTTTTTT.

There are many counts of this clonotype. The chain links TRBV7-2 to TRBJ2-1; TRBD1 matches 7 bases. Trimming cost V 6 bases and J 5 bases; bases outside gene matches: 10. This CDR3 has 15 amino acids. The germline gives CDR1 SGHTA, CDR2 FQGNSA. This CDR3 reads CASSIPGQCHNEQFF. The CDR3 nucleotides are TGTGCCAGCAGTATCCCGGGACAGTGCCACAATGAGCAGTTCTTC.

This rearrangement joins TRBV4-2 to TRBJ2-2; 11 bases fit TRBD2. Germline loops: CDR1 LGHNA, CDR2 YNFKEQ. The CDR3 sequence is 17 residues long. V shed 1 base and J 7 bases; nucleotides not matched to a gene: 8. The CDR3 DNA follows: TGTGCCAGCAGCCAAGTGGGACTAGCGGTGAATCACGGGGAGCTGTTTTTT. Protein: CASSQVGLAVNHGELFF.